Listed below are T cell receptor beta chains from one sample, sequenced in a study of early T cells in non-severe SARS-CoV-2 infection. TCRdb used MiXCR to reprocess the 5' RACE reads, holding one entry per CDR3 protein. The data hold approximately 84,000 distinct CDR3 sequences, with about 15% observed a single time. The sample was whole blood. Receptors originate from an adult who was a healthcare worker with PCR-confirmed SARS-CoV-2 infection or an uninfected control (not recorded which). Both conserved end residues are part of each CDR3. D genes are given only for firm matches. Clone size is stated in some rows and not others, as once, few, many or a class when expanded.

d_call j_call clone_size v_call cdr3_nt cdr3_aa
NA TRBJ2-7 NA TRBV10-3 TGTGCCATTGGGGATGCCTACGAGCAGTACTTC CAIGDAYEQYF
NA TRBJ2-1 many TRBV10-3 TGTGCCATCAGTGTCCAGGGGGGGATTACCTACAATGAGCAGTTCTTC CAISVQGGITYNEQFF
NA TRBJ2-1 many TRBV11-2 TGTGCCAGCAGCTTAGTTCACGGGTTAACATACAATGAGCAGTTCTTC CASSLVHGLTYNEQFF
NA TRBJ2-5 NA TRBV20-1 TGCAGTGCTAGGGGGCCCCGTCAGAGGGAGACCCAGTACTTC CSARGPRQRETQYF
NA TRBJ2-5 NA TRBV7-9 TGTGCCAGCAGCCCCCCTGACGGGGAAGAGACCCAGTACTTC CASSPPDGEETQYF
TRBD1 TRBJ2-5 many TRBV4-1 TGCGCCAGCAGCTACAGGGGAATCCGGGAGACCCAGTACTTC CASSYRGIRETQYF
NA TRBJ1-4 NA TRBV20-1 TGCAGTGCTAGGAATAACGGACACCCTGAAAAACTGTTTTTT CSARNNGHPEKLFF
TRBD2 TRBJ2-5 NA TRBV14 TGTGCCAGCAGCCCGGGGACTAGCGGGACCCCAGGAGAGACCCAGTACTTC CASSPGTSGTPGETQYF
NA TRBJ1-2 NA TRBV6-5 TGTGCCAGCAGCCGAACAGGGACGCCTGGCTACACCTTC CASSRTGTPGYTF
NA TRBJ2-7 NA TRBV7-2 TGTGCCAGCAGCTTAGCGGGGCTGGGTTACGAGCAGTACTTC CASSLAGLGYEQYF
TRBD1 TRBJ2-2 few TRBV29-1 TGCAGCGTTGACCCAGGGACAGTGGGCGGGGAGCTGTTTTTT CSVDPGTVGGELFF
TRBD2 TRBJ2-1 few TRBV7-8 TGTGCCAGCAGCTATCTAGCGGGAGAGTACAATGAGCAGTTCTTC CASSYLAGEYNEQFF
NA TRBJ1-6 NA TRBV6-1 TGTGCCAGCAGTGAAAGTTCAGGGTCCTATAATTCACCCCTCCACTTT CASSESSGSYNSPLHF
NA TRBJ1-1 few TRBV4-1 TGCGCCAGCAGCCAAGAACGCAGGGGTGTTGGCACTGAAGCTTTCTTT CASSQERRGVGTEAFF
NA TRBJ2-1 NA TRBV7-2 TGTGCCAGCAGCTTATCCACAGGAACCTCCTACAATGAGCAGTTCTTC CASSLSTGTSYNEQFF
NA TRBJ2-4 few TRBV20-1 TGCAGTGCGGCCGCCGGGGTACTAGCCAAAAACATTCAGTACTTC CSAAAGVLAKNIQYF
TRBD2 TRBJ2-2 few TRBV7-9 TGTGCCAGCACCCCCTCCACGGGACTAGCGGGAGTCTTCACGCGGGACACCGGGGAGCTGTTTTTT CASTPSTGLAGVFTRDTGELFF
NA TRBJ1-2 many TRBV7-9 TGTGCCAGCAGCTCCCCCGGGACACCACGCGATGGCTACACCTTC CASSSPGTPRDGYTF
TRBD1 TRBJ2-7 few TRBV2 TGTGCCAGCAGTGAAGCCGTAGGGGGCATAGGGGAGCAGTACTTC CASSEAVGGIGEQYF
TRBD1 TRBJ1-2 NA TRBV14 TGTGCCAGCAGCCAAAGGTCAACAGGGGAAGGCTACACCTTC CASSQRSTGEGYTF
TRBD1 TRBJ1-2 NA TRBV3-1 TGTGCCAGCAGCCAAAGGAACGGCCACAGGGGCGGCTACACCTTC CASSQRNGHRGGYTF
NA TRBJ2-1 many TRBV20-1 TGCAGTGCTGTAGACGGGACCATCGACACGTTCTTC CSAVDGTIDTFF
NA TRBJ2-2 NA TRBV20-1 TGCAGTGTCCAAAAGGGAGGGGGGCCCACCGGGGAGCTGTTTTTT CSVQKGGGPTGELFF
TRBD2 TRBJ2-3 NA TRBV20-1 TGCAGTGCTCGGATGACTAGCGGGGAAGATACGCAGTATTTT CSARMTSGEDTQYF
NA TRBJ2-1 NA TRBV29-1 TGCAGCGCCGCCCGTAACGGCGATGAGCAGTTCTTC CSAARNGDEQFF
NA TRBJ2-2 few TRBV12-3/TRBV12-4 TGTGCCAGCAGTTCAACAGACACCGGGGAGCTGTTTTTT CASSSTDTGELFF
NA TRBJ1-1 few TRBV20-1 TGCAGTGCTATAAGACAGACGAACACTGAAGCTTTCTTT CSAIRQTNTEAFF
NA TRBJ2-7 many TRBV28 TGTGCCAGCAGTGGGAGCGGGTCATCCTACGAGCAGTACTTC CASSGSGSSYEQYF
TRBD2 TRBJ2-1 few TRBV7-6 TGTGCCAGCAGCTTACAGCGGGAGGACAATGAGCAGTTCTTC CASSLQREDNEQFF
NA TRBJ2-7 few TRBV10-3 TGTGCCATCAGTATTAGCTCCTACGAGCAGTACTTC CAISISSYEQYF
NA TRBJ1-2 few TRBV30 TGTGCCTGGGGAGACTATGGCTACACCTTC CAWGDYGYTF
NA TRBJ2-1 few TRBV7-8 TGTGCCAGCAGCTTAGTCGGGACACTCCATGAGCAGTTCTTC CASSLVGTLHEQFF
NA TRBJ2-1 once TRBV20-1 TGCAGTGCTTGGGACTCGCCAAGGCAGTTCTTC CSAWDSPRQFF
NA TRBJ2-2 few TRBV29-1 TGCAGCGTTGACGTGCAAGCCACCGGGGAGCTGTTTTTT CSVDVQATGELFF
NA TRBJ2-7 NA TRBV12-3/TRBV12-4 TGTGCCAGCAGTTCAAATCTCTACGAGCAGTACTTC CASSSNLYEQYF
NA TRBJ2-5 NA TRBV6-2/TRBV6-3 TGTGCCAGCAGTTATTCCCAGGGGAAGACCCTGTACTTC CASSYSQGKTLYF
NA TRBJ2-5 few TRBV2 TGTGCCCTCAACCGGGGCAGAGGGGAGACCCAGTACTTC CALNRGRGETQYF
NA TRBJ2-3 NA TRBV7-9 TGTGCCAGCAGCTTAACATCCGAAGATACGCAGTATTTT CASSLTSEDTQYF
NA TRBJ2-7 few TRBV4-1 TGCGCCAGCAGCCAAGAAATCGGGATGGGGACCTACGAGCAGTACTTC CASSQEIGMGTYEQYF
NA TRBJ2-3 NA TRBV5-1 TGCGCCAGCAGCGCAGGAGAGCGCACAGATACGCAGTATTTT CASSAGERTDTQYF
NA TRBJ2-1 many TRBV12-3/TRBV12-4 TGTGCCAGCAGTTTCCCAGGAACGTTCTACAATGAGCAGTTCTTC CASSFPGTFYNEQFF
NA TRBJ2-7 few TRBV20-1 TGCAGTGCGAACACAGGGAACGAGCAGTACTTC CSANTGNEQYF
NA TRBJ2-4 few TRBV5-4 TGTGCCAGCAGCCCTACGACAGGCGCTAGGAACATTCAGTACTTC CASSPTTGARNIQYF
NA TRBJ2-4 many TRBV12-3/TRBV12-4 TGTGCCAGCAGTTGGGGGGTTGACATAGCCAAAAACATTCAGTACTTC CASSWGVDIAKNIQYF
TRBD2 TRBJ2-1 NA TRBV20-1 TGCAGTGCTAGACTAGCGGACAATGAGCAGTTCTTC CSARLADNEQFF
NA TRBJ2-3 many TRBV28 TGTGCCAGCAGTACCGGGACACCGGTCGATACGCAGTATTTT CASSTGTPVDTQYF
NA TRBJ2-7 many TRBV4-1 TGCGCCAGCAGCCAAGCAAACCTAGTGGCGTCTGGCGAGCAGTACTTC CASSQANLVASGEQYF
TRBD1 TRBJ2-2 few TRBV19 TGTGCCAGTAGTATTCTTACAGGGGATACCGGGGAGCTGTTTTTT CASSILTGDTGELFF
NA TRBJ2-5 NA TRBV2 TGTGCCAGCAGGGGCTCGGGGGTCCAAGAGACCCAGTACTTC CASRGSGVQETQYF
NA TRBJ2-1 few TRBV24-1 TGTGCCACCAGTCCCTCTAGACAGAGCTCCTACAATGAGCAGTTCTTC CATSPSRQSSYNEQFF
TRBD2 TRBJ2-5 NA TRBV4-2 TGTGCCAGCAGCCAAAGCGGGAGGATGGAGACCCAGTACTTC CASSQSGRMETQYF
NA TRBJ1-2 many TRBV20-1 TGCAGTGCTAGTCCTTATTACCTTGACTACACCGGGACTTCTATCTATGGCTACACCTTC CSASPYYLDYTGTSIYGYTF
TRBD1 TRBJ2-5 many TRBV5-1 TGCGCCAGCAGTTTACAGGGGGCGGAGACCCAGTACTTC CASSLQGAETQYF
TRBD2 TRBJ2-2 many TRBV29-1 TGCAGCGTCCCCCGGGCGGGAGCGAACACCGGGGAGCTGTTTTTT CSVPRAGANTGELFF
NA TRBJ2-7 few TRBV12-3/TRBV12-4 TGTGCCAGCAGCCCCAGGGGGCGCGGGAGTATCCACGAGCAGTACTTC CASSPRGRGSIHEQYF
NA TRBJ1-2 many TRBV5-4 TGTGCCAGCAGCTTTTTTATCGGGGGCGAGGGCTACACCTTC CASSFFIGGEGYTF
NA TRBJ2-1 few TRBV13 TGTGCCAGCAGCCCTGCAGCGGGTCTAACCAATGAGCAGTTCTTC CASSPAAGLTNEQFF
TRBD1 TRBJ1-1 once TRBV7-9 TGTGCCAGCAGCCAAGGACAGGGTCGGAACACTGAAGCTTTCTTT CASSQGQGRNTEAFF
NA TRBJ1-2 NA TRBV7-2 TGTGCCAGCAGCCACGCCACTGCTATAGGCTACACCTTC CASSHATAIGYTF